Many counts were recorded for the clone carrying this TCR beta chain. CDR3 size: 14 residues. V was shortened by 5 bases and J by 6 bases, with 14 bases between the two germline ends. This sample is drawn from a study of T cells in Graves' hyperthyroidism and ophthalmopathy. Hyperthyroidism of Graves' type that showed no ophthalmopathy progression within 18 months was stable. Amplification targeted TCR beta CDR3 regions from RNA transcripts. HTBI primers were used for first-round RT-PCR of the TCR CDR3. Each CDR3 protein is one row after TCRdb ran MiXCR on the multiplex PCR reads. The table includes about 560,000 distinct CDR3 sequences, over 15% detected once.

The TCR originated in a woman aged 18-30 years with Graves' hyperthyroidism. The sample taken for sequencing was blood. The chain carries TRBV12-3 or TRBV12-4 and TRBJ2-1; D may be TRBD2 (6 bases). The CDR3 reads CASSPSGSGNEQFF. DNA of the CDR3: TGTGCCAGCAGTCCCAGCGGGTCGGGCAATGAGCAGTTCTTC.